The clone carrying this T cell receptor (beta chain) is a singleton in its sample. Its cognate antigen is unknown. The data originate from a study of shared clonotypes between healthy human individuals. TCRdb's copy holds only in-frame clones and misses some; the assay was immunoSEQ multiplex PCR. The table includes about 2 million clones, 85% to 95% detected once. Trimming stripped 3 bases from V and 3 bases from J, with 8 bases between. CDR3 length: 14 residues. Germline CDR1 is KGHSH and CDR2 is LQKENI. The study, taken as a whole, reports: Generally, estimated richness proved larger in naive subsets than it did in memory subsets. Represented diversity (both genetic and exposure-history) was limited by the small number of donors. Apart from blood, nothing was sampled; tissue repertoires likely differ. Sharing across four donors was highest in naive CD4 (roughly 5%) and lowest in memory CD8 (around 0.4%).

This receptor was taken from a man between 18 and 29 years old in good health. The chain joins TRBV18 to TRBJ2-2; no definite D call. The specimen sequenced was naive CD4+ T cells sorted from blood. Subset specified: CD45RA+ positively selected. The CDR3 sequence is CASSPQRDTGELFF. The DNA of the CDR3 is TGTGCCAGCTCACCCCAACGGGACACCGGGGAGCTGTTTTTT.